Below, one T cell receptor (beta chain) is given with its context. This clonotype occurred a few times. Its target antigen remains unknown. No much larger clonotype is one base removed from it; base qualities were not supplied. The data stem from a study of T cells after yellow fever vaccination (dated by TCRdb to about 2019). About the study as a whole: Libraries from fractions with low cell numbers were prepared with the SMART-Seq v4 Ultra Low Input RNA kit. Blood samples were taken at several timepoints before and after primary and secondary immunization, and bulk PBMC replicates and cell subsets were isolated. To follow T-cell clones before and after both primary and booster YFV17D yellow fever vaccination, bulk TCR alpha and beta repertoires underwent longitudinal sequencing. Two healthy male donors made up the cohort, one aged 18 to 30 years and the other aged 30 to 40 years. Points the paper makes about the study in general: The secondary T-cell response was found to be weaker but faster than the primary response, with a peak reached on day 5 rather than on day 15. Most clones expanded after primary vaccination (approximately 95% of CD4 and around 89% of CD8) were re-detected after the booster, suggesting that broad memory maintenance occurred. The study included only two donors, which limits how far the findings can be generalized. FACS-sorted repertoires could contain abundant contaminating clonotypes from the bulk population, so computational filtering was required. A small share of clonotypes occurred in both CD4 and CD8 compartments, likely arising from convergent recombination.

What the treatment or condition label conveys for this sample: live attenuated yellow fever vaccine strain. A standard Ficoll-Paque protocol was used to isolate PBMCs from peripheral blood. Dynabeads CD4 and CD8 positive selection kits were used to isolate the CD4 and CD8 T-cell fractions. TriZol was used to extract RNA from bulk PBMCs, CD4 and CD8 fractions, and dextramer-positive and dextramer-negative fractions. The CDR3 has 15 amino acids, counting the end cysteine and phenylalanine. CDR3 DNA only is kept here, 45 bases in frame from base 1. Taken from the germline V gene (reference sequence), the CDR1 and CDR2 loops are WNHNN and SYGVQD. V sheds 6 bases and J sheds 0 bases, leaving 12 bases between their ends. The sequencer was an Illumina NovaSeq 6000. TCR cDNA was synthesized by 5'RACE template switching, through which a universal primer site and unique molecular identifiers were introduced. cDNA synthesis was primed from both the TCR alpha and TCR beta constant segments. Library amplification used two PCR steps, and the second PCR step added sample barcodes and sequencing adapters. Sequencing of libraries was done on Illumina HiSeq 2500 (2x100 bp) or NovaSeq (2x150 bp). On the authors' methods: MIGEC handled demultiplexing of reads and collapsing into UMI consensus sequences, while MiXCR performed V(D)J alignment. Using edgeR on replicate PBMC samples, clonotypes were called vaccine-responding if FDR was below 0.01 and the log2 fold change was above 5 up to day 15. CD4 or CD8 identity was assigned to each bulk clonotype according to whether the clonotype was present at higher abundance in the sequenced CD4 repertoire or the sequenced CD8 repertoire. Clones were called with MiXCR by TCRdb after fastp trimmed the public reads at Q25, and only in-frame beta chains were retained. Rows are unified per CDR3 protein, each entry keeping the most common DNA and genes. Clone size and V and J calls follow TCRdb, not the original study. The table for this sample lists about 160,000 distinct CDR3 sequences; roughly a tenth of them were counted only once. Of the sample, roughly 33% is held by the ten largest clones.

This specimen was CD8+ T cells sorted from PBMCs, taken 45 days after the yellow fever booster vaccination. The clonotype was recovered from a man aged 18 to 30 who received the YFV17D yellow fever vaccine. Recombination connected TRBV10-1 to TRBJ2-1, with a weak D call of TRBD2 (6 bases match). CDR3 loop: CASSPAGSSYNEQFF. The DNA sequence is TGCGCCAGCAGCCCAGCGGGTAGCTCCTACAATGAGCAGTTCTTC.